These 23 T cell receptor beta chains were all obtained from the same sample, sequenced in a study of T-cell reconstitution after alpha-beta-depleted transplantation in children. Preparation of the TCRbeta library used unique molecular identifiers. TCRdb passed the PCR reads through MiXCR, listing each CDR3 protein once. Of fewer than 90,000 distinct CDR3 sequences in the sample, roughly 6.6% are singletons; the top ten hold about 2.3%. The source material was PBMCs from the stem cell graft donor, sampled from the stem cell graft. The origin of the receptors is a human donor who donated a stem cell graft to a child with acute lymphoblastic leukemia.

This clonotype occurred many times. J is TRBJ2-4 and V is TRBV29-1; 13 bases are a match to TRBD2. Germline V CDR1 and CDR2: SQVTM, ANQGSEA. This CDR3 spans 14 amino acids. V lost 7 bases, J lost 7 bases, and 7 bases stayed unmatched. This CDR3 reads CSALLAGGLNIQYF. CDR3 bases: TGCAGCGCTTTACTAGCGGGAGGGCTGAACATTCAGTACTTC.

This clonotype was seen at least ten times. The chain is built from TRBV15 and TRBJ2-3; TRBD1 might be the D (6 bases). The CDR3 length is 19 residues. V was cut by 1 base and J by 4 bases, with 24 bases left in between. In germline, CDR1 is LNHNV, CDR2 YYDKDF (reference sequence). The CDR3 DNA sequence: TGTGCCACCAGCAGAGGGGCGAAAATCGGGACAACCTTCCCAGATACGCAGTATTTT. Encoded protein: CATSRGAKIGTTFPDTQYF.

In this sample, this clonotype turned up many times. The chain has TRBV27 and TRBJ1-1; 7 bases line up with TRBD1. Germline loops: CDR1 MNHEY, CDR2 SMNVEV (reference sequence). V lost 10 bases, J lost 4 bases, and 9 bases stayed unmatched. The CDR3 contains 13 residues. The CDR3 DNA sequence: TGTGCCACCGCGCAGGGGGGGGGCACTGAAGCTTTCTTT. Translation gives CATAQGGGTEAFF.

At least ten counts were recorded for this clonotype. The V call is TRBV2, the J call TRBJ1-6; 11 bases line up with TRBD1. Trimming took 6 bases from V and 11 from J; bases not matched to a gene: 9. The germline CDR1 and CDR2 sequences are SNHLY and FYNNEI. The CDR3 totals 15 residues. CDR3 in amino acids: CASRLTGTGGTPLHF. For the CDR3, the DNA is TGTGCCAGCAGATTAACCGGGACAGGGGGTACACCCCTCCACTTT.

This clonotype occurred many times. The genes are TRBV5-1 and TRBJ2-1; weak D call: TRBD1 (5 bases). The CDR3 loop spans 12 amino acids. In germline, CDR1 is SGHRS, CDR2 YFSETQ. The ends were cut back, 5 bases at V and 8 bases at J, with 11 bases in the middle. CDR3 residues: CASSFQGDEQFF. The CDR3 coding sequence is TGCGCCAGCAGTTTTCAAGGGGATGAGCAGTTCTTC.

In this sample, this clonotype turned up many times. The V and J genes are TRBV4-3 and TRBJ2-7; D is unclear. Trimming cost V 0 bases and J 4 bases, with 7 bases left between them. Looked up from germline, CDR1 is LGHNA and CDR2 is YSLEER. The CDR3 is 13 residues long. For the CDR3, the DNA is TGCGCCAGCAGCCAAGACAAAGCGTACGAGCAGTACTTC. This encodes CASSQDKAYEQYF.

This clonotype was picked up a small number of times. The V gene is TRBV19, the J gene TRBJ2-4; the D is unclear. CDR3 length equals 12 residues. Germline V gene sequence: CDR1 LNHDA, CDR2 SQIVND (reference sequence). Trimming shortened V by 0 bases and J by 12 bases, and 9 bases separated the two germline ends. The CDR3 DNA sequence: TGTGCCAGTAGTATAGATCTTAGGACTCAGTACTTC. Its translation is CASSIDLRTQYF.

This clonotype has at least ten counts. The chain uses TRBV4-1 and TRBJ1-1; D may be TRBD1 (6 bases). Trimming shortened V by 1 base and J by 6 bases, and 12 bases separated the two germline ends. The CDR3 consists of 14 residues. Germline assignment: CDR1 MGHRA and CDR2 YSYEKL. The CDR3 spells CASSQVNRDPEAFF. The CDR3 DNA follows: TGCGCCAGCAGCCAAGTCAACAGGGACCCTGAAGCTTTCTTT.

The chain has TRBV4-3 and TRBJ1-1, with TRBD1 identical over 7 bases. CDR3 length: 14 amino acids. Germline V lookup: CDR1 LGHNA, CDR2 YSLEER. Trimming took 1 base from V and 5 from J; bases not matched to a gene: 4. The CDR3 spells CASSQGQGVTEAFF. The DNA of the CDR3 is TGCGCCAGCAGCCAAGGGCAGGGGGTGACTGAAGCTTTCTTT.

This clonotype appeared a few times. This rearrangement joins TRBV5-1 to TRBJ2-7, with D perhaps being TRBD1 or TRBD2 (5 bases each). This CDR3 has 12 amino acids. The V end was cut by 4 bases, the J end by 6 bases, with 11 bases between. Germline V CDR1 and CDR2: SGHRS, YFSETQ. The chain's CDR3 is CASSPRESEQYF. In DNA form, the CDR3 reads TGCGCCAGCAGCCCCAGGGAGAGCGAGCAGTACTTC.

This clonotype has ten or more counts. The V and J genes are TRBV5-6 and TRBJ1-5; 10 bases line up with TRBD1. This CDR3 region has 15 residues. The V gene's germline CDR1 is SGHDT and CDR2 YYEEEE. With 2 bases clipped from V and 6 bases from J, the junction kept 5 bases outside the gene matches. Here the CDR3 DNA reads TGTGCCAGCAGCTTTGGGACAGGGGTCACTCAGCCCCAGCATTTT. Translation: CASSFGTGVTQPQHF.

As DNA, the CDR3 is TGCAGTGCCCCCCCGGACCCTAGAAACGAGCAGTACTTC. Protein: CSAPPDPRNEQYF. J is TRBJ2-7 and V is TRBV20-1; no clear D. The CDR3 length is 13 residues. CDR1 and CDR2 from the germline V gene are DFQATT and SNEGSKA (reference sequence). The ends were cut back, 6 bases at V and 5 bases at J, with 17 bases in the middle.

The chain has TRBV29-1 and TRBJ2-3, with D perhaps matching TRBD1 or TRBD2 (6 bases each). The CDR3 is 17 amino acids. CDR1 is SQVTM and CDR2 is ANQGSEA in the germline V gene. V gave up 0 bases and J gave up 3 bases, with 19 bases separating them. This CDR3 reads CSVEDPPRGGKTDTQYF. In nucleotides, the CDR3 is TGCAGCGTTGAAGACCCCCCCAGGGGCGGGAAGACAGATACGCAGTATTTT.

At least ten counts were recorded for this clonotype. The CDR3 loop reads CASSRTGQGAAYEQYF. The CDR3 nucleotides read TGTGCCAGCAGCCGGACGGGACAGGGGGCAGCCTACGAGCAGTACTTC. The chain combines TRBV4-2 with TRBJ2-7; 12 bases are shared with TRBD1. Germline V gene sequence: CDR1 LGHNA, CDR2 YNFKEQ. The CDR3 loop spans 16 amino acids. V dropped 4 bases and J dropped 2; count of bases not matched to a gene: 6.

This sequence joins TRBV7-2 and TRBJ1-2, with D possibly being TRBD1 (6 bases). The germline V gene encodes CDR1 SGHTA and CDR2 FQGNSA. The CDR3 length is 15 residues. Trimming stripped 2 bases from V and 1 base from J, with 11 bases between. The CDR3 is CASSLWTALNYGYTF. CDR3 nucleotide sequence: TGTGCCAGCAGCTTATGGACAGCACTTAACTATGGCTACACCTTC.

The chain links TRBV27 to TRBJ1-5; the D is unclear. V was trimmed by 6 bases and J by 3 bases, leaving 12 bases between them. The CDR3 sequence is 14 residues long. Germline assignment: CDR1 MNHEY and CDR2 SMNVEV (reference sequence). CDR3 coding DNA: TGTGCCAGCAGCTCGACTGAGAACAATCAGCCCCAGCATTTT. It codes for CASSSTENNQPQHF.

Ten or more counts support this clonotype. The chain couples TRBV28 to TRBJ1-2; 10 bases match TRBD1. The CDR3 extends over 15 amino acids. Germline V gives CDR1 MDHEN, CDR2 SYDVKM. V dropped 9 bases and J dropped 3; count of bases not matched to a gene: 10. The CDR3 region has the DNA TGTGCCAGTGTCCCCGGGACAGGGGATCACTATGGCTACACCTTC. This gives the protein CASVPGTGDHYGYTF.

The chain links TRBV7-8 to TRBJ2-3; D not resolved. Germline CDR1 reads SGHVS; CDR2 reads FQNEAQ. Between the trimmed V and J ends, which lost 1 base and 0 bases, there was a span of 5 bases. The CDR3 has 14 amino acids. The CDR3 protein is CASSLEKSTDTQYF. In DNA, the CDR3 is TGTGCCAGCAGCTTAGAGAAGAGCACAGATACGCAGTATTTT.

This clonotype was detected many times. The chain employs TRBV9 and TRBJ2-3; the D is unclear. CDR1 and CDR2 from the germline V gene are SGDLS and YYNGEE. Trimming pared 0 bases from V and 0 bases from J, leaving 11 bases between. The CDR3 covers 16 residues. The CDR3 region is CASSVEGRSSTDTQYF. In nucleotides, the CDR3 is TGTGCCAGCAGCGTAGAGGGCCGTTCTAGCACAGATACGCAGTATTTT.

This rearrangement joins TRBV2 to TRBJ2-7, with 11 bases identical to TRBD1. This CDR3 spans 15 amino acids. The germline CDR1 and CDR2 sequences are SNHLY and FYNNEI. V shed 0 bases, J shed 3 bases, and the junction held 1 base outside the gene matches. The CDR3 DNA reads as TGTGCCAGCAGTGAAGCTGGGACAGGGGGCTACGAGCAGTACTTC. Its protein is CASSEAGTGGYEQYF.

The table lists this clonotype with many counts. The chain couples TRBV7-9 to TRBJ1-1; a weak D match, TRBD1 (5 bases). This CDR3 is 17 amino acids long. In germline, CDR1 is SEHNR, CDR2 FQNEAQ (reference sequence). The V gene lost 5 bases and the J gene lost 2 bases, with 21 bases spanning the gap. The CDR3 spells CASSQNKGPRGNTEAFF. CDR3 DNA: TGTGCCAGCAGCCAAAATAAAGGACCTCGGGGCAACACTGAAGCTTTCTTT.

This chain links TRBV20-1 with TRBJ2-3, with TRBD2 as a possible D gene (7 bases). V lost 5 bases, J lost 2 bases, and 17 bases lay in between. The CDR3 loop spans 15 amino acids. CDR1 DFQATT and CDR2 SNEGSKA come from the germline V gene (reference sequence). This CDR3 is CSASWGGGYTDTQYF. The CDR3 DNA is TGCAGTGCTTCCTGGGGAGGGGGATACACAGATACGCAGTATTTT.

J is TRBJ1-2 and V is TRBV11-2, with D possibly matching TRBD1 (5 bases). Germline assignment: CDR1 SGHAT and CDR2 FQNNGV. CDR3 size: 15 residues. The V and J ends lost 5 bases and 5 bases respectively, with 18 bases between them. The CDR3 spells CASSREPLRGYGYTF. The CDR3 nucleotides read TGTGCCAGCAGCCGGGAGCCCCTCCGGGGGTATGGCTACACCTTC.